A single sample gave rise to the 26 T cell receptor beta chains below, sequenced in a study of cytomegalovirus exposure and HLA in healthy donors (TCRdb year 2017). The library was produced with the immunoSEQ multiplex PCR assay. For the multiplex PCR, a mixture combining 60 forward primers for TCR Vbeta segments and 13 reverse primers for TCR Jbeta segments was used. Here the immuneACCESS table is served through TCRdb, limited to in-frame sequences with V and J called. Missing clones are a known gap in these copies; in checked studies unresolved V genes cover under half, and the rest lacks a known reason. The sample has about 130,000 clones on record, 60% to 80% of them singletons. Clones ranked in the top ten supply around 4% of the sample. The material sequenced was PBMCs. The receptor set was obtained from a man aged 30-40 years in good health and CMV-seronegative.

This clone was counted between two and nine times. This chain uses TRBV9 with TRBJ1-6, with D possibly TRBD1 on 6 matching bases. V gave up 1 base and J gave up 0 bases, with 8 bases separating them. Germline CDR1 and CDR2: SGDLS and YYNGEE. This CDR3 is 16 amino acids long. Written as DNA, the CDR3 is TGTGCCAGCAGCGTAAGGGGGAGCTCCTATAATTCACCCCTCCACTTT. Its protein is CASSVRGSSYNSPLHF.

The chain couples TRBV28 to TRBJ1-4; tentative D call: TRBD1 (6 bases). CDR3 size: 15 residues. Per the germline V gene, CDR1 is MDHEN and CDR2 is SYDVKM. The V end was cut by 7 bases, the J end by 8 bases, with 20 bases between. CDR3 in DNA: TGTGCCAGCACCCTACAGGGATGGAAGAGGGAAAAACTGTTTTTT. This encodes CASTLQGWKREKLFF.

This chain links TRBV5-4 with TRBJ2-2, with 10 bases aligning to TRBD2. The trim removed 2 bases at V and 7 bases at J, leaving 5 bases unmatched. Germline CDR1 reads SGHNT; CDR2 reads YYREEE (reference sequence). This CDR3 has 15 amino acids. The CDR3 DNA reads as TGTGCCAGCAGCTTAAGCGGGGGGGCTGGCGGGGAGCTGTTTTTT. Amino acids: CASSLSGGAGGELFF.

The chain carries TRBV9 and TRBJ2-2; D might be TRBD2 (6 bases). This CDR3 comprises 14 residues. V shed 4 bases and J shed 5 bases, with 12 bases lying between them. The germline V gene encodes CDR1 SGDLS and CDR2 YYNGEE. CDR3 coding DNA: TGTGCCAGCAGCTCCGGGGCGGGAACCGGGGAGCTGTTTTTT. This sequence encodes CASSSGAGTGELFF.

The chain uses TRBV7-2 and TRBJ1-2; unclear D gene. Trimming removed 1 base from V and 7 bases from J, with 7 bases in between. Germline CDR1 is SGHTA and CDR2 is FQGNSA. This CDR3 is built from 12 residues. The CDR3 sequence: CASSLDYSGYTF. Written as DNA, the CDR3 is TGTGCCAGCAGCTTAGATTACAGTGGCTACACCTTC.

This clone was seen a few times. This chain uses TRBV19 with TRBJ2-1; TRBD2 agrees at 8 bases. CDR3 size: 16 residues. The junction had 11 bases not matched to a gene; V was cut back by 5 bases and J by 5 bases. Per germline, CDR1 LNHDA and CDR2 SQIVND (reference sequence). This chain's CDR3 is CASSALRAGDDNEQFF. CDR3 DNA: TGTGCCAGTAGTGCCCTCCGAGCGGGGGACGACAATGAGCAGTTCTTC.

The chain has TRBV5-1 and TRBJ1-3; no firm D call. The CDR3 covers 14 residues. V was cut by 0 bases and J by 0 bases, with 4 bases left in between. Germline-derived CDR1 and CDR2 are SGHRS and YFSETQ. CDR3 DNA: TGCGCCAGCAGCTTGGCAAACTCTGGAAACACCATATATTTT. Translating it yields CASSLANSGNTIYF.

The rearrangement uses TRBV7-2 and TRBJ1-5, with D hard to call. In germline, CDR1 is SGHTA, CDR2 FQGNSA. The V end lost 3 bases, the J end lost 9 bases, and 12 bases lay between the germline ends. The length of the CDR3 is 13 residues. The CDR3 sequence is CASSFGRSGPQHF. CDR3 nucleotides: TGTGCCAGCAGCTTTGGGCGTTCCGGGCCCCAGCATTTT.

The CDR3 here is CATGLGNQPQHF. The CDR3, as DNA: TGTGCCACCGGACTGGGGAATCAGCCCCAGCATTTT. The chain couples TRBV19 to TRBJ1-5; D is unclear. Germline CDR1 LNHDA, CDR2 SQIVND (reference sequence). V lost 10 bases and J lost 4, with 11 bases in between. This CDR3 is built from 12 residues.

The chain couples TRBV28 to TRBJ1-1; possible D gene TRBD1, 6 bases. The germline V and J ends were trimmed by 8 bases and 4 bases, with 20 bases remaining between them. CDR3 size: 15 residues. The germline CDR1 and CDR2 sequences are MDHEN and SYDVKM. In DNA form, the CDR3 reads TGTGCCAGCCTTTGGCCCAGGGCAGGGGTCACTGAAGCTTTCTTT. Its translation is CASLWPRAGVTEAFF. Full variable domain (missing parts from reference TRBV28 and TRBJ1-1): DVKVTQSSRYLVKRTGEKVFLECVQDMDHENMFWYRQDPGLGLRLIYFSYDVKMKEKGDIPEGYSVSREKKERFSLILESASTNQTSMYLCASLWPRAGVTEAFFGQGTRLTVV.

The chain recombines TRBV30 with TRBJ2-1, with D perhaps matching TRBD2 (6 bases). The CDR3 totals 13 residues. Germline V lookup: CDR1 GTSNPN, CDR2 SVGIG (reference sequence). V shed 0 bases and J shed 8 bases, with 11 bases lying between them. The CDR3 sequence is CAWSVQREDEQFF. CDR3 in DNA: TGTGCCTGGAGTGTGCAAAGGGAGGATGAGCAGTTCTTC.

This clone was counted a single time. V and J are TRBV5-5 and TRBJ1-1, with D possibly TRBD1 on 5 matching bases. The CDR3 is made up of 14 amino acids. The germline V gene has CDR1 SGHKS and CDR2 YYEKEE (reference sequence). Trimming cost V 6 bases and J 0 bases, with 12 bases left between them. The CDR3 reads CASNLPGMNTEAFF. The CDR3 DNA is TGTGCCAGCAATCTGCCAGGGATGAACACTGAAGCTTTCTTT.

A remark on this clone: Within the sample, other DNA sequences also encode this same CDR3. The J gene is TRBJ2-5, the V gene TRBV11-2, with D perhaps being TRBD1 or TRBD2 (5 bases each). There are 13 residues in the CDR3. The ends were cut back, 5 bases at V and 3 bases at J, with 10 bases in the middle. Per the germline V gene, CDR1 is SGHAT and CDR2 is FQNNGV. The CDR3 coding sequence is TGTGCCAGCAGCCTAGGGGAGAAAGAGACCCAGTACTTC. It codes for CASSLGEKETQYF.

The J gene is TRBJ1-2, the V gene TRBV6-5; D is possibly TRBD1 (5 bases). Germline V gene data show CDR1 as MNHEY and CDR2 as SVGAGI. This CDR3 is 16 amino acids long. V was shortened by 4 bases and J by 2 bases, with 17 bases between the two germline ends. Written as DNA, the CDR3 is TGTGCCAGCAGTTCGGACATCCGGGCCCCGAACTATGGCTACACCTTC. It encodes CASSSDIRAPNYGYTF.

The chain's CDR3 is CASSSRGQGRPLHF. DNA of the CDR3: TGTGCCAGCAGCTCTCGCGGACAGGGTAGGCCCCTCCACTTT. The chain employs TRBV9 and TRBJ1-6, with 8 bases matching TRBD1. This CDR3 is built from 14 residues. The J segment lost 13 bases and the V segment lost 4 bases, leaving 10 bases of the junction unmatched. Per germline, CDR1 SGDLS and CDR2 YYNGEE.

This CDR3 is CASSLKGISYEQYF. The CDR3, as DNA: TGTGCCAGCAGCTTAAAGGGGATCTCCTACGAGCAGTACTTC. The chain combines TRBV13 with TRBJ2-7; possibly TRBD1 for D (5 bases). Germline V gene data show CDR1 as PRHDT and CDR2 as FYEKMQ (reference sequence). The CDR3 is 14 amino acids. Trimming removed 2 bases at V and 0 bases at J, with 8 bases between.

In this sample, this clone turned up a few times. V is TRBV6-1 and J is TRBJ2-1; 10 nucleotides agree with TRBD1. CDR1 is MNHNS and CDR2 is SASEGT in the germline V gene. J was trimmed by 4 bases and V by 7 bases; bases with no gene match: 4. The CDR3 is 14 amino acids. The CDR3 is CASNGQGGYNEQFF. The CDR3 coding sequence is TGTGCCAGCAATGGACAGGGGGGATACAATGAGCAGTTCTTC.

The V gene is TRBV7-9, the J gene TRBJ2-7, with unresolved D. CDR3 size: 16 residues. Deletions cut 3 bases from V and 0 bases from J, with 15 bases between. Germline V lookup: CDR1 SEHNR, CDR2 FQNEAQ (reference sequence). CDR3 sequence reads: CASSLVSFGSSYEQYF. In nucleotides, the CDR3 is TGTGCCAGCAGCTTGGTCTCTTTTGGCAGCTCCTACGAGCAGTACTTC.

This chain joins TRBV5-4 and TRBJ2-7; 11 nucleotides align to TRBD2. V was clipped by 2 bases and J by 0 bases; unmatched bases: 4. CDR3 length equals 16 residues. Germline CDR1 and CDR2: SGHNT and YYREEE (reference sequence). CDR3 loop: CASSFLAGGPSYEQYF. CDR3 nucleotide sequence: TGTGCCAGCAGCTTCTTAGCGGGGGGGCCCTCCTACGAGCAGTACTTC.

The chain combines TRBV7-3 with TRBJ2-1; maybe TRBD2 (5 bases). CDR1 and CDR2 from the germline V gene are SGHTA and FQGTGA. CDR3 size: 12 residues. Trimming took off 5 bases at V and 7 bases at J, with 9 bases between the two ends. CDR3 sequence: CASSNSANEQFF. For the CDR3, the DNA is TGTGCCAGCAGCAATAGCGCGAATGAGCAGTTCTTC.

CDR3 nucleotides: TGTGCCAGCAGCTTGGGTCTCGTCCGTGGGCGATCCTATAATTCACCCCTCCACTTT. It is translated as CASSLGLVRGRSYNSPLHF. The V call is TRBV5-8, the J call TRBJ1-6; D gene ambiguous. Trimming removed 0 bases at V and 1 base at J, with 17 bases between. CDR1 and CDR2 (germline): SGHTS, YDEGEE. The CDR3 loop spans 19 amino acids. The full variable domain, in which reference TRBV5-8 and TRBJ1-6 provide the parts outside the CDR3, is EAGVTQSPTHLIKTRGQQATLRCSPISGHTSVYWYQQALGLGLQFLLWYDEGEERNRGNFPPRFSGRQFPNYSSELNVNALELEDSALYLCASSLGLVRGRSYNSPLHFGNGTRLTVT.

This clone appeared a few times. The J gene is TRBJ2-3, the V gene TRBV10-3; 10 nucleotides agree with TRBD1. This CDR3 has 16 residues. After removal of 2 bases from V and 1 base from J, the junction contained 3 bases not matched to a gene. The germline CDR1 and CDR2 sequences are ENHRY and SYGVKD. The CDR3 loop reads CAISELGTGGTDTQYF. DNA for the CDR3: TGTGCCATCAGTGAGCTCGGGACAGGGGGCACAGATACGCAGTATTTT.

The V call is TRBV10-3, the J call TRBJ2-7, with D possibly TRBD1 on 5 matching bases. Trimming shortened V by 4 bases and J by 8 bases, and 15 bases separated the two germline ends. Germline V gene sequence: CDR1 ENHRY, CDR2 SYGVKD. The CDR3 length is 13 residues. CDR3 in DNA: TGTGCCATCAGTGGTAGCAGGGTAACGCAGCAGTACTTC. Translating it yields CAISGSRVTQQYF.

Only a few counts were recorded for this clone. The CDR3 DNA reads as TGTGCCTGGAGTCCCTATCCCGGGACACCAAGGTGGTCACCCCTCCACTTT. Its protein product is CAWSPYPGTPRWSPLHF. The chain is built from TRBV30 and TRBJ1-6, with a weak D call TRBD1 (6 bases). Between the trimmed V and J ends, which lost 2 bases and 10 bases, there was a span of 24 bases. The V gene's germline CDR1 is GTSNPN and CDR2 SVGIG (reference sequence). The CDR3 length is 17 residues.

The V call is TRBV7-8, the J call TRBJ1-1, with 7 nucleotides matching TRBD1. Germline-derived CDR1 and CDR2 are SGHVS and FQNEAQ. The CDR3 sequence is 14 residues long. The junction had 8 bases not matched to a gene; V was cut back by 5 bases and J by 5 bases. CDR3: CASSHQGVETEAFF. The CDR3 DNA reads as TGTGCCAGCAGCCACCAGGGGGTGGAAACTGAAGCTTTCTTT.

V gene TRBV7-2 combines with J gene TRBJ2-1; TRBD2 matches 8 bases. The V and J ends lost 1 base and 4 bases, in that order; junction bases with no gene match: 6. The germline gives CDR1 SGHTA, CDR2 FQGNSA. The CDR3 spans 16 residues. The CDR3 nucleotides are TGTGCCAGCAGCTTAGTGCTAGCGGGTAATTACAATGAGCAGTTCTTC. It encodes CASSLVLAGNYNEQFF.